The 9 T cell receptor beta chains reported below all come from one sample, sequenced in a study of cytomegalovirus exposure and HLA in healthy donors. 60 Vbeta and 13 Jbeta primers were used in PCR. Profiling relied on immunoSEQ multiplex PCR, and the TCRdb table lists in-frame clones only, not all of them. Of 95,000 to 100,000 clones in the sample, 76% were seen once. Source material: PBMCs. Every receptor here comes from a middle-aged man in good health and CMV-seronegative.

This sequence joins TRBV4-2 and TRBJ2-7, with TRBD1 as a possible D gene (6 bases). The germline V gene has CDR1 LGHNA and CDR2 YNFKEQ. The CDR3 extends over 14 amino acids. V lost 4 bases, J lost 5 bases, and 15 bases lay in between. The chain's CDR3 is CASSLDAGDDEQYF. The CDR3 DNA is TGTGCCAGCAGCCTGGACGCAGGGGATGACGAGCAGTACTTC.

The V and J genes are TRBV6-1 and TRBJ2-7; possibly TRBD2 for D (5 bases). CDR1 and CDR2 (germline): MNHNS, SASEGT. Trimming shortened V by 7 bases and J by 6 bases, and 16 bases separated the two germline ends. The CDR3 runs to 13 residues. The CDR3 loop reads CASTSRELLEQYF. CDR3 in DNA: TGTGCCAGCACCTCAAGGGAGCTTCTCGAGCAGTACTTC.

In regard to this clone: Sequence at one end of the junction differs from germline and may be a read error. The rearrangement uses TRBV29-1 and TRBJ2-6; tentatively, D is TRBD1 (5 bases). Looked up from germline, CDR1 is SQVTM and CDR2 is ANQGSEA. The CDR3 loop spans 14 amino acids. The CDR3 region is CSVVPGSGANVLTF. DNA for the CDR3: TGCAGCGTTGTCCCTGGCTCTGGGGCCAACGTCCTGACTTTT.

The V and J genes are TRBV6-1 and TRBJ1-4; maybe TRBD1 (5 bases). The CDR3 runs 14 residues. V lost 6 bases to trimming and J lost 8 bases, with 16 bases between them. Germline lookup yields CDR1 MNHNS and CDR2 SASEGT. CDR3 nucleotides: TGTGCCAGCAGCTCACCAACAGGAGAAGAAAAACTGTTTTTT. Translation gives CASSSPTGEEKLFF.

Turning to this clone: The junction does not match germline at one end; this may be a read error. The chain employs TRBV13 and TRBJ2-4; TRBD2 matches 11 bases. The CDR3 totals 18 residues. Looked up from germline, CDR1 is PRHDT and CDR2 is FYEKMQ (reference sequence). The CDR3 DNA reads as TGTGCCAGCAGCTCCCGACTAGCGGGACCGATAGCCAAAAACATTCAGTGCTTC. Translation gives CASSSRLAGPIAKNIQCF.

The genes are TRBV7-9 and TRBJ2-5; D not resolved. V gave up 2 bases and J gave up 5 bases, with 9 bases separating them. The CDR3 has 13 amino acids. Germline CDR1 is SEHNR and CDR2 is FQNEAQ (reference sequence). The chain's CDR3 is CASSLFPPETQYF. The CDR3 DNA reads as TGTGCCAGCAGCTTATTTCCCCCGGAGACCCAGTACTTC.

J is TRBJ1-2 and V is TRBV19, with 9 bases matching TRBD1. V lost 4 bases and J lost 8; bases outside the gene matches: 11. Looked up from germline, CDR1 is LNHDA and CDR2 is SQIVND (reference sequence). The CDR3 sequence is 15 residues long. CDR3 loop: CASSTISTGGAGYTF. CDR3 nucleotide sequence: TGTGCCAGTAGTACTATATCTACAGGGGGCGCAGGCTACACCTTC.

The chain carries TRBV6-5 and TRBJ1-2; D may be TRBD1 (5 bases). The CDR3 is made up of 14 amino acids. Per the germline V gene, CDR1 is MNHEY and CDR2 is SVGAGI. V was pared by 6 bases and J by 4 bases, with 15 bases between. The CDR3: CASSSTWGGYGYTF. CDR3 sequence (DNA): TGTGCCAGCAGCTCGACCTGGGGGGGCTATGGCTACACCTTC.

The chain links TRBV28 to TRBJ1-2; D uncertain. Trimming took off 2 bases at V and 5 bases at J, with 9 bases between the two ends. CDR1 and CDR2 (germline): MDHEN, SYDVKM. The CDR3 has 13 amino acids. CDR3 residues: CASSLAGLYGYTF. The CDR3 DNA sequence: TGTGCCAGCAGTTTAGCGGGTCTGTATGGCTACACCTTC.